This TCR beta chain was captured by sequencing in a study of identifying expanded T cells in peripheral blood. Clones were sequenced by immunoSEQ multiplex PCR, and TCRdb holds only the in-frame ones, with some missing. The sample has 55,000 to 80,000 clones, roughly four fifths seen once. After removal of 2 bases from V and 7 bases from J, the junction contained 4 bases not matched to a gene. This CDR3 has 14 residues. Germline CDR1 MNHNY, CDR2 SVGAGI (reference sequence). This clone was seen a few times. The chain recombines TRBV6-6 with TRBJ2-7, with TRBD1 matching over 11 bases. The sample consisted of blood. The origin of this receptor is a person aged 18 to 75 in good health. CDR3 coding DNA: TGTGCCAGCAGTTACGATGGGACAGGGGGAGAGCAGTACGTC. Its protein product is CASSYDGTGGEQYV.